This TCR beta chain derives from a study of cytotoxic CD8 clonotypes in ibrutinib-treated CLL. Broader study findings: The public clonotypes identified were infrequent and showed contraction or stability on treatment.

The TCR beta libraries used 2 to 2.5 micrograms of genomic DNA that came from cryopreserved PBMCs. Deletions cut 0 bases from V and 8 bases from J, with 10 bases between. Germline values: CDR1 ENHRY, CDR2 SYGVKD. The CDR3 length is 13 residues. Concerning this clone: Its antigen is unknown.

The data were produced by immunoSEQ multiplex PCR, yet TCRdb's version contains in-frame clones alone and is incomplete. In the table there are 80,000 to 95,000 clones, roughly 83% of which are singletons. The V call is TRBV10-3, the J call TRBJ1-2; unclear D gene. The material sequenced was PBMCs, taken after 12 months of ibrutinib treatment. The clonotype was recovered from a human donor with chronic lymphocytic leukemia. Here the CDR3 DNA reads TGTGCCATCAGTGAGTCGGGAGGTGGGGGCTACACCTTC. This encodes CAISESGGGGYTF.